One sample yielded the 16 T cell receptor beta chains listed below, sequenced in a study of blood T cell repertoires in COVID-19. Assay used: immunoSEQ multiplex PCR; TCRdb lists only in-frame clones, some missing. The sample has about 40,000 clones, roughly 84% seen once. Sequenced input: peripheral blood. Receptors originate from a woman in her seventies with acute or convalescent COVID-19.

The chain couples TRBV5-6 to TRBJ2-2, with a tentative D call TRBD2 (7 bases). Trimming took off 3 bases at V and 3 bases at J, with 18 bases between the two ends. There are 17 residues in the CDR3. Germline assignment: CDR1 SGHDT and CDR2 YYEEEE. The DNA for the CDR3 is TGTGCCAGCAGCTCATTCCTAGCGGACAGATACACCGGGGAGCTGTTTTTT. Amino acid sequence: CASSSFLADRYTGELFF.

This clone showed up just once. The chain recombines TRBV5-1 with TRBJ2-3; weak D call: TRBD2 (5 bases). Germline V gene data show CDR1 as SGHRS and CDR2 as YFSETQ. V lost 1 base, J lost 5 bases, and 11 bases lay in between. The CDR3 runs to 14 residues. Written as DNA, the CDR3 is TGCGCCAGCAGCTTGAATCACGGAGGAGATACGCAGTATTTT. It encodes CASSLNHGGDTQYF.

The V and J genes are TRBV6-6 and TRBJ2-3, with D tentatively TRBD1 (7 bases). This CDR3 has 15 amino acids. V shed 3 bases and J shed 7 bases, with 17 bases lying between them. Germline-derived CDR1 and CDR2 are MNHNY and SVGAGI (reference sequence). CDR3 protein: CASSYGGTASNTQYF. The CDR3 DNA reads as TGTGCCAGCAGTTATGGCGGGACAGCCTCGAATACGCAGTATTTT.

The V gene is TRBV5-1, the J gene TRBJ2-1, with TRBD2 identical over 9 bases. The CDR3 totals 16 residues. Trimming cost V 0 bases and J 8 bases; bases outside gene matches: 9. The germline CDR1 and CDR2 sequences are SGHRS and YFSETQ. The CDR3 loop reads CASSLVVAGVKDEQFF. The CDR3 region has the DNA TGCGCCAGCAGCTTGGTGGTAGCGGGAGTGAAAGATGAGCAGTTCTTC.

This chain links TRBV5-1 with TRBJ2-1; D gene unclear. CDR1 and CDR2 (germline): SGHRS, YFSETQ. The CDR3 has 17 amino acids. V was shortened by 1 base and J by 2 bases, with 16 bases between the two germline ends. Written as DNA, the CDR3 is TGCGCCAGCAGCTTGTTCCCGGGTCTAGAAGCCTACAATGAGCAGTTCTTC. As protein: CASSLFPGLEAYNEQFF.

The chain combines TRBV28 with TRBJ2-1, with D perhaps TRBD2 (5 bases). Germline lookup yields CDR1 MDHEN and CDR2 SYDVKM. This CDR3 contains 15 residues. Between the trimmed V and J ends, which lost 2 bases and 0 bases, there was a span of 8 bases. CDR3 in amino acids: CASSLAGRSYNEQFF. The CDR3 DNA follows: TGTGCCAGCAGTTTAGCGGGCCGCTCCTACAATGAGCAGTTCTTC.

The rearrangement links TRBV6-5 to TRBJ1-6; D not certain. Trimming took off 2 bases at V and 0 bases at J, with 5 bases between the two ends. The CDR3 has 15 amino acids. Germline V gene lookup returns CDR1 MNHEY and CDR2 SVGAGI. This CDR3 reads CASSYISSYNSPLHF. In nucleotides, the CDR3 is TGTGCCAGCAGTTACATCAGCTCCTATAATTCACCCCTCCACTTT.

The V call is TRBV6-5, the J call TRBJ1-5; D is unresolved. Germline V gene data show CDR1 as MNHEY and CDR2 as SVGAGI. The length of the CDR3 is 13 residues. The ends were cut back, 7 bases at V and 6 bases at J, with 13 bases in the middle. The CDR3 nucleotides are TGTGCCAGCACCGAGTCCGCGGGTCAGCCCCAGCATTTT. It encodes CASTESAGQPQHF.

V gene TRBV30 combines with J gene TRBJ1-3, with 7 bases identical to TRBD1. The germline V gene encodes CDR1 GTSNPN and CDR2 SVGIG (reference sequence). V was pared by 4 bases and J by 0 bases, with 9 bases of the junction left unmatched. The CDR3 consists of 16 residues. CDR3 DNA: TGTGCCTGGACCAAGACAGGGTACAGCTCTGGAAACACCATATATTTT. It is translated as CAWTKTGYSSGNTIYF.

This rearrangement joins TRBV7-8 to TRBJ1-5; no definite D call. The V end was cut by 3 bases, the J end by 5 bases, with 14 bases between. This CDR3 has 15 residues. Looked up from germline, CDR1 is SGHVS and CDR2 is FQNEAQ. The CDR3 coding sequence is TGTGCCAGCAGCTTGGGAGCGGCGGGCCATCAGCCCCAGCATTTT. This gives the protein CASSLGAAGHQPQHF.

The rearrangement joins TRBV3-1 (or the pseudogene TRBV3-2) to TRBJ2-5, with 10 bases lining up with TRBD1. This CDR3 is 14 amino acids long. The junction had 15 bases not matched to a gene; V was cut back by 7 bases and J by 13 bases. Germline CDR1 reads LGHDT; CDR2 reads YNNKEL (reference sequence). CDR3 coding DNA: TGTGCCAGCAACCGGGACAGGGGTCCGACAAAGCCGTACTTC. Residues: CASNRDRGPTKPYF.

The chain links TRBV29-1 to TRBJ2-7; TRBD2 aligns across 11 bases. The CDR3 sequence is 16 residues long. CDR1 and CDR2 from the germline V gene are SQVTM and ANQGSEA. The V segment lost 7 bases and the J segment 3 bases; nucleotides outside the gene matches: 14. The DNA of the CDR3 is TGCAGCGGCGAGAAAAGGACTAGCGGGTGCTTCTACGAGCAGTACTTC. Its translation: CSGEKRTSGCFYEQYF.

V is TRBV27 and J is TRBJ1-1, with TRBD1 matching over 8 bases. CDR3 length equals 19 residues. From germline, CDR1 is MNHEY and CDR2 SMNVEV (reference sequence). V lost 2 bases to trimming and J lost 5 bases; unmatched junction nucleotides: 19. CDR3 coding DNA: TGTGCCAGCAGTTTACTGACGCTTTCCACGACAGGGGTATTAACTGAAGCTTTCTTT. This encodes CASSLLTLSTTGVLTEAFF.

The chain employs TRBV5-1 and TRBJ1-2; 7 nucleotides agree with TRBD1. Per the germline V gene, CDR1 is SGHRS and CDR2 is YFSETQ. With 0 bases clipped from V and 8 bases from J, the junction kept 4 bases outside the gene matches. CDR3 size: 13 residues. The CDR3, as DNA: TGCGCCAGCAGCTTGGAGGGGGCCGGGGGCTACACCTTC. This encodes CASSLEGAGGYTF.

J is TRBJ2-7 and V is TRBV6-5, with D hard to call. There are 12 residues in the CDR3. V gave up 8 bases and J gave up 0 bases, with 8 bases separating them. CDR1 is MNHEY and CDR2 is SVGAGI in the germline V gene. This chain's CDR3 is CASASNSYEQYF. The CDR3 DNA is TGTGCCAGCGCGTCGAACTCCTACGAGCAGTACTTC.

This clone has only a few counts. The chain is built from TRBV14 and TRBJ1-4; 11 bases line up with TRBD1. V lost 4 bases, J lost 7 bases, and 8 bases stayed unmatched. Germline lookup yields CDR1 SGHDN and CDR2 FVKESK. The CDR3 runs to 16 residues. CDR3 nucleotides: TGTGCCAGCAGCCGGCTCACGGGACAGGGGGGTGAAAAACTGTTTTTT. The encoded protein is CASSRLTGQGGEKLFF.